The sequence of this T cell receptor beta chain was determined in a study of spatial heterogeneity in lung cancer. The wider study: Within raw reads, each unique TCR and UMI combination appeared on average more than ten times.

The sample's time point: sample taken at primary tumor resection. Material for sequencing was whole RNA from tumor, nontumor lung or frozen PBMC, left unsorted. There were roughly 72 donors, all of them untreated patients with early-stage non-small cell lung cancer. The CDR3 consists of 12 residues. V lost 4 bases, J lost 4 bases, and 7 bases lay in between. The germline gives CDR1 MNHEY, CDR2 SVGAGI. TCRdb reprocessed the 5' RACE reads with MiXCR, giving one entry per CDR3 protein. The sample carries tens of thousands of distinct CDR3 sequences, 15% to 25% recorded once. The V call is TRBV6-5, the J call TRBJ1-2; no clear D. The sequencing here drew on PBMCs, taken at surgery. This receptor was identified in a male donor with early-stage non-small cell lung cancer. This chain's CDR3 is CASSSWTYGYTF. The CDR3 bases are TGTGCCAGCAGTTCGTGGACCTATGGCTACACCTTC.